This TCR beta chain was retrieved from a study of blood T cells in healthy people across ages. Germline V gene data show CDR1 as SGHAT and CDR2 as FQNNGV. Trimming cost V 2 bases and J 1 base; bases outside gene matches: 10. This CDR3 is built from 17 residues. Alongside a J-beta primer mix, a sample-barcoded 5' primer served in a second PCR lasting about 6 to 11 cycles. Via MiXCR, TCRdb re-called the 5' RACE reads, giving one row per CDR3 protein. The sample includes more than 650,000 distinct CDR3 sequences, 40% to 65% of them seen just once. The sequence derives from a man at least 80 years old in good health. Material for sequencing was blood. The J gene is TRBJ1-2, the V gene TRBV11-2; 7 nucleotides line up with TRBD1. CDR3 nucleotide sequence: TGTGCCAGCAGCTTACCGACAGGGAAGACGAATAACTATGGCTACACCTTC. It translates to CASSLPTGKTNNYGYTF.